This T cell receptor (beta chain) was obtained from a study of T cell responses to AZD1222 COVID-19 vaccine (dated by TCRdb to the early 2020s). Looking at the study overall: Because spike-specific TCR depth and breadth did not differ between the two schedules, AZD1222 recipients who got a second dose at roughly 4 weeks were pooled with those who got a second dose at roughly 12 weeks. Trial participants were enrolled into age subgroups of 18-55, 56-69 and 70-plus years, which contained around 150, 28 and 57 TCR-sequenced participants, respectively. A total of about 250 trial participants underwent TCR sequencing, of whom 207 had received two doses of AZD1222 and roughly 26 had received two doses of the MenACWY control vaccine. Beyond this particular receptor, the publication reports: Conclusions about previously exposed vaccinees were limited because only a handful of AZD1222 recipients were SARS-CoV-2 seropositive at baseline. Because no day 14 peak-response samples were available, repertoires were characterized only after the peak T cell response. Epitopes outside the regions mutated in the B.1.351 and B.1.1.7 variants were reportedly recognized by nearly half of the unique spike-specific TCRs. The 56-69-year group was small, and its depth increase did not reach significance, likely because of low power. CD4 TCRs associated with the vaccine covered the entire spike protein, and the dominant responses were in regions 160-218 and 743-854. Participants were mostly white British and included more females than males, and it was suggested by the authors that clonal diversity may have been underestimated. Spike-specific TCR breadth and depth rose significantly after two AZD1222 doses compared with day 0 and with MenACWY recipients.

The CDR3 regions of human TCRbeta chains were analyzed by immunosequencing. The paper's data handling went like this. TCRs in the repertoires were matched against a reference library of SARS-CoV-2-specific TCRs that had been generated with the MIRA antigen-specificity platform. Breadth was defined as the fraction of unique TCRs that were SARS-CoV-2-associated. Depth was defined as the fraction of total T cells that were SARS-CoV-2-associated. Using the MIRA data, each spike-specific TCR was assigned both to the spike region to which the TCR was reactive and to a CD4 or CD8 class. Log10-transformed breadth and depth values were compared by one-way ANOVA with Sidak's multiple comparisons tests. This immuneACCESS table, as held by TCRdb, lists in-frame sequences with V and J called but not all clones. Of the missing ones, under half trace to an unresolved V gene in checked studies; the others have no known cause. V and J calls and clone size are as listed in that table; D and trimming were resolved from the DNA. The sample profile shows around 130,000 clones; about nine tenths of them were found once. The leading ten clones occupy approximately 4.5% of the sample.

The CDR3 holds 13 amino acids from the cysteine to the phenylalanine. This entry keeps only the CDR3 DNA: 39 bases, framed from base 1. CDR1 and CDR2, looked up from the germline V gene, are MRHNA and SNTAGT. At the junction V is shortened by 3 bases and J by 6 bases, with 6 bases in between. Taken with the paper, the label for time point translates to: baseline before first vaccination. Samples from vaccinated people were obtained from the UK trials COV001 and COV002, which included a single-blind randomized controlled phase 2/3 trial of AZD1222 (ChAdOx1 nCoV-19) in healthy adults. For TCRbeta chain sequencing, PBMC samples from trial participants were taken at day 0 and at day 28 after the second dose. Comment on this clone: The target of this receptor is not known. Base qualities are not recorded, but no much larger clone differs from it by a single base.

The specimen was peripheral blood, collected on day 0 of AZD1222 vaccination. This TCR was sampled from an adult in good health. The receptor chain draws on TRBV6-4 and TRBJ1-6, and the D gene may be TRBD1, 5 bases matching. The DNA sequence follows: TGTGCCAGCAGTGAGACAGTTAATTCACCCCTCCACTTT. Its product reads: CASSETVNSPLHF.